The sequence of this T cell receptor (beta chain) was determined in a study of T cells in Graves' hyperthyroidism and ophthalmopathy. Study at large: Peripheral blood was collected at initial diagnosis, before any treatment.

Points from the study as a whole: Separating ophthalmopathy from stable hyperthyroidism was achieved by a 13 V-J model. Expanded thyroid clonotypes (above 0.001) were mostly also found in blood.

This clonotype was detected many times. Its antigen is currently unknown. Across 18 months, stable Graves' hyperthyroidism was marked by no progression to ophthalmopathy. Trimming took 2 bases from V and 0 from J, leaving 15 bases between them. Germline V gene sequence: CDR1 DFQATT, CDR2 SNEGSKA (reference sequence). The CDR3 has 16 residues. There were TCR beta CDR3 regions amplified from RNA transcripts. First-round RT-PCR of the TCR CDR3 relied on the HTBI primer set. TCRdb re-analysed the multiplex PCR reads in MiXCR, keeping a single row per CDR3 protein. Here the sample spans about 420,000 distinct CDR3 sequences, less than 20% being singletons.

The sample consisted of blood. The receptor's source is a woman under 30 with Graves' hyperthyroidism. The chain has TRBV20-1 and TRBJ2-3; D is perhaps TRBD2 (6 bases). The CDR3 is CSARLLGGISTDTQYF. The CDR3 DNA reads TGCAGTGCTAGACTCCTAGGCGGGATTAGCACAGATACGCAGTATTTT.